Below, 18 T cell receptor beta chains from the same sample are listed, as sequenced in a study of T cells after yellow fever vaccination. Using its own MiXCR run on the 5' RACE reads, TCRdb lists one record per CDR3 protein. The sample carries about 300,000 distinct CDR3 sequences, 6.8% recorded once. Sequenced material: PBMCs, taken 35 to 50 days after the first yellow fever vaccination. All receptors derive from a man aged 18 to 35 who received the YFV17D yellow fever vaccine.

Many counts were recorded for this clonotype. J is TRBJ1-1 and V is TRBV6-2 or TRBV6-3; TRBD1 matches at 8 bases. Trimming took 6 bases from V and 10 from J; bases not matched to a gene: 13. The CDR3 spans 14 residues. CDR1 and CDR2 (germline): MNHEY, SVGEGT. Written as DNA, the CDR3 is TGTGCCAGCAGCGACGACAGGGGTCGGCTGGCAGCTTTCTTT. It is translated as CASSDDRGRLAAFF.

This clonotype was counted only a few times. The V gene is TRBV20-1, the J gene TRBJ2-4; 9 bases match TRBD2. V trimming: 3 bases; J trimming: 3 bases; junction bases outside the gene matches: 15. The germline V gene has CDR1 DFQATT and CDR2 SNEGSKA (reference sequence). The CDR3 runs 18 residues. The CDR3 here is CSASNPAGGSVGKNIQYF. The CDR3 region has the DNA TGCAGTGCTAGCAACCCAGCGGGGGGATCCGTGGGCAAAAACATTCAGTACTTC.

This clonotype appeared many times. The J gene is TRBJ2-3, the V gene TRBV6-2 or TRBV6-3; D is possibly TRBD1 (5 bases). The CDR3 length is 15 residues. CDR1 is MNHEY, CDR2 SVGEGT, per germline. Trimming took off 8 bases at V and 4 bases at J, with 19 bases between the two ends. Here the CDR3 DNA reads TGTGCCAGCGCTGACAGACGCAAGAGCCCAGATACGCAGTATTTT. This gives the protein CASADRRKSPDTQYF.

This clonotype was counted only a few times. V usage is TRBV20-1 and J usage is TRBJ1-2; TRBD1 might be the D (6 bases). Germline CDR1 reads DFQATT; CDR2 reads SNEGSKA (reference sequence). Between the trimmed V and J ends, which lost 3 bases and 4 bases, there was a span of 21 bases. The length of the CDR3 is 16 residues. The CDR3 is CSARGAQGEWLYGYTF. The CDR3 DNA is TGCAGTGCTAGGGGGGCACAGGGAGAATGGCTCTATGGCTACACCTTC.

The genes are TRBV2 and TRBJ2-1; TRBD2 aligns across 10 bases. Germline V gene sequence: CDR1 SNHLY, CDR2 FYNNEI. V was clipped by 11 bases and J by 0 bases; unmatched bases: 16. The CDR3 is 18 residues long. The CDR3 DNA reads TGTGCCTTCTGTTTGCCTAGCGGGGGCTTAAGCTCCTACAATGAGCAGTTCTTC. Residues: CAFCLPSGGLSSYNEQFF.

The chain combines TRBV21-1 with TRBJ2-1; the table's D call, TRBD1, has no DNA check behind it. TRBV21-1 is reported as a pseudogene. The CDR3 totals 14 residues. The CDR3 region is CATPPGETNNEQFF. CDR3 nucleotides: TGTGCCACACCGCCGGGTGAAACCAACAATGAGCAGTTCTTC.

The sample holds a few counts of this clonotype. The chain has TRBV20-1 and TRBJ2-3; 7 positions match TRBD1. Per germline, CDR1 DFQATT and CDR2 SNEGSKA (reference sequence). This CDR3 comprises 13 residues. Germline trimming cut 6 bases from V and 0 bases from J; bases unmatched to any gene: 3. Here the CDR3 reads CSAGTASTDTQYF. DNA of the CDR3: TGCAGTGCCGGGACAGCTAGCACAGATACGCAGTATTTT.

The CDR3 reads CASCPGTSGTSSYNEQFF. As DNA, the CDR3 is TGTGCCAGCTGCCCAGGGACTAGCGGGACGAGCTCCTACAATGAGCAGTTCTTC. This sequence joins TRBV3-1 and TRBJ2-1, with 13 bases fitting TRBD2. Germline V gene lookup returns CDR1 LGHDT and CDR2 YNNKEL (reference sequence). V trimming: 8 bases; J trimming: 0 bases; junction bases outside the gene matches: 10. This CDR3 has 18 residues.

This clonotype was counted a few times. The rearrangement uses TRBV19 and TRBJ1-1; the D gene is possibly TRBD1 (6 bases). The V gene's germline CDR1 is LNHDA and CDR2 SQIVND (reference sequence). This CDR3 contains 11 residues. The CDR3 protein is CAAQGYTEAFF. CDR3 DNA: TGTGCAGCACAGGGCTACACTGAAGCTTTCTTT.

This clonotype has a handful of counts. J is TRBJ1-4 and V is TRBV20-1; TRBD1 agrees at 7 bases. Trimming cost V 3 bases and J 8 bases; bases outside gene matches: 6. The CDR3 totals 13 residues. The germline V gene encodes CDR1 DFQATT and CDR2 SNEGSKA (reference sequence). DNA for the CDR3: TGCAGTGCTAGTGACAGGGTGGGGGAAAAACTGTTTTTT. Translation: CSASDRVGEKLFF.

This clonotype was counted at least ten times. The V and J genes are TRBV4-1 and TRBJ1-5; perhaps TRBD1 as D (6 bases). Germline values: CDR1 MGHRA, CDR2 YSYEKL. The CDR3 spans 15 residues. V gave up 0 bases and J gave up 6 bases, with 12 bases separating them. The CDR3 spells CASSQEWARGQPQHF. In DNA form, the CDR3 reads TGCGCCAGCAGCCAAGAATGGGCCAGGGGTCAGCCCCAGCATTTT.

This clonotype appeared many times. The DNA of the CDR3 is TGTGCCACCAGCGGCGGATCCAACACCGGGGAGCTGTTTTTT. Its translation: CATSGGSNTGELFF. V is TRBV15 and J is TRBJ2-2; D is unresolved. The V gene lost 5 bases and the J gene lost 2 bases, with 9 bases spanning the gap. Germline V CDR1 and CDR2: LNHNV, YYDKDF (reference sequence). This CDR3 spans 14 amino acids.

In this sample, this clonotype turned up a few times. The V gene is TRBV20-1, the J gene TRBJ2-1, with 7 bases lining up with TRBD1. This CDR3 is built from 11 residues. V dropped 6 bases and J dropped 6; count of bases not matched to a gene: 2. The germline CDR1 and CDR2 sequences are DFQATT and SNEGSKA (reference sequence). The DNA for the CDR3 is TGCAGTGCGAGACAGGGCAATGAGCAGTTCTTC. This encodes CSARQGNEQFF.

This clonotype was observed many times. The CDR3 is CASSQGLSGNTIYF. As DNA, the CDR3 is TGTGCCAGCAGCCAAGGCCTATCTGGAAACACCATATATTTT. This rearrangement joins TRBV14 to TRBJ1-3; D is unclear. Germline-derived CDR1 and CDR2 are SGHDN and FVKESK. There are 14 residues in the CDR3. V shed 1 base and J shed 1 base, with 5 bases lying between them.

This chain links TRBV25-1 with TRBJ1-1; D gene unclear. The CDR3 has 11 residues. Germline loops: CDR1 MGHDK, CDR2 SYGVNS. V was pared by 3 bases and J by 6 bases, with 5 bases between. The CDR3 DNA reads as TGTGCCAGCAGTGATTCCTCTGAAGCTTTCTTT. This gives the protein CASSDSSEAFF.

This clonotype was detected only a few times. This chain connects TRBV7-2 to TRBJ1-5; TRBD1 matches 12 bases. The CDR3 runs 15 residues. Germline trimming cut 7 bases from V and 6 bases from J; bases unmatched to any gene: 7. CDR1 SGHTA and CDR2 FQGNSA come from the germline V gene. The CDR3 loop reads CASTKGQGASQPQHF. The CDR3 DNA sequence: TGTGCCAGCACCAAGGGACAGGGGGCCAGTCAGCCCCAGCATTTT.

This clonotype was seen only a few times. This rearrangement joins TRBV6-2 or TRBV6-3 to TRBJ2-1; no definite D call. The germline CDR1 and CDR2 sequences are MNHEY and SVGEGT. Trimming left V 7 bases short and J 11 bases short, with 15 bases between. The CDR3 length is 12 residues. This CDR3 reads CASMFTPNKQFF. The CDR3 nucleotides are TGTGCCAGCATGTTCACCCCAAATAAGCAGTTCTTC.

The J gene is TRBJ2-5, the V gene TRBV12-3 or TRBV12-4, with TRBD2 identical over 8 bases. The CDR3 runs to 17 residues. The V segment lost 3 bases and the J segment 1 base; nucleotides outside the gene matches: 10. CDR3 region: CASSFGGGTRLQETQYF. The CDR3 DNA follows: TGTGCCAGCAGTTTTGGGGGTGGGACTAGGCTCCAAGAGACCCAGTACTTC.